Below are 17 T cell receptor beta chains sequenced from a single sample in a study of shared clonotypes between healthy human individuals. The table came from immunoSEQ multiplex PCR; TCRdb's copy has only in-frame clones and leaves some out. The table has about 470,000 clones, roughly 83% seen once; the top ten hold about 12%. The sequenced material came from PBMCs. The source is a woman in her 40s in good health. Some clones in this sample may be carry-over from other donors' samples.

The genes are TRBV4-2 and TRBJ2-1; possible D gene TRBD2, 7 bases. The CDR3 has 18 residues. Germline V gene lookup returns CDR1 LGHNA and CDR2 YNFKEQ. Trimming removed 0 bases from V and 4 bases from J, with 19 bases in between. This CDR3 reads CASSQEGKGGELYNEQFF. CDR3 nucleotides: TGTGCCAGCAGCCAAGAAGGTAAAGGGGGGGAACTATACAATGAGCAGTTCTTC.

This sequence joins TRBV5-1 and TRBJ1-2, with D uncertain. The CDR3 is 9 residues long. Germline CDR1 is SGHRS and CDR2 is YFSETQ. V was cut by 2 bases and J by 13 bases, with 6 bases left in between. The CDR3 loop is CASSFLLTF. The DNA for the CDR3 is TGCGCCAGCAGCTTCCTACTCACCTTC. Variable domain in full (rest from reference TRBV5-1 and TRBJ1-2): KAGVTQTPRYLIKTRGQQVTLSCSPISGHRSVSWYQQTPGQGLQFLFEYFSETQRNKGNFPGRFSGRQFSNSRSEMNVSTLELGDSALYLCASSFLLTFGSGTRLTVV.

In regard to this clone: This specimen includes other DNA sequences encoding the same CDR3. The CDR3: CASSQGTSADTQYF. For the CDR3, the DNA is TGTGCCAGCAGCCAAGGCACTAGCGCAGATACGCAGTATTTT. J is TRBJ2-3 and V is TRBV4-2; 7 bases align to TRBD2. Per the germline V gene, CDR1 is LGHNA and CDR2 is YNFKEQ. The J segment lost 4 bases and the V segment lost 1 base, leaving 2 bases of the junction unmatched. This CDR3 contains 14 residues.

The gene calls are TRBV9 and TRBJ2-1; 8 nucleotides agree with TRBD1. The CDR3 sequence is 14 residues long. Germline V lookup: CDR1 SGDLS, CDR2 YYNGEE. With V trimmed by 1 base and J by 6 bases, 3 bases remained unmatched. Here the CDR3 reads CASSVWDRSNEQFF. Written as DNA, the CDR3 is TGTGCCAGCAGCGTATGGGACAGGAGCAATGAGCAGTTCTTC. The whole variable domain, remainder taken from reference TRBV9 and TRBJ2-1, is DSGVTQTPKHLITATGQRVTLRCSPRSGDLSVYWYQQSLDQGLQFLIQYYNGEERAKGNILERFSAQQFPDLHSELNLSSLELGDSALYFCASSVWDRSNEQFFGPGTRLTVL.

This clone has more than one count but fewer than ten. CDR3 sequence: CASSLAGDRSYEQYF. The CDR3 DNA follows: TGTGCCAGCAGCTTAGCTGGGGACAGATCCTACGAGCAGTACTTC. This rearrangement joins TRBV11-3 to TRBJ2-7, with 7 bases matching TRBD1. The ends lost 1 base at V and 1 base at J; junction bases unmatched: 4. The length of the CDR3 is 15 residues. The germline gives CDR1 SGHNT, CDR2 YENEEA.

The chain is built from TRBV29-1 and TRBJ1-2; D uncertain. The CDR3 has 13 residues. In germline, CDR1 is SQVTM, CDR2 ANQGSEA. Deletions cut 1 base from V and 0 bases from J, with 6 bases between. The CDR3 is CSVEGGPNYGYTF. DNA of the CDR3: TGCAGCGTTGAAGGGGGTCCTAACTATGGCTACACCTTC.

CDR3 nucleotide sequence: TGTGCCAGCTCACCGACGGCGGAAGGGCTATTAGAGACCCAGTACTTC. Amino acids: CASSPTAEGLLETQYF. This chain uses TRBV18 with TRBJ2-5; no definite D call. V was pared by 3 bases and J by 4 bases, with 18 bases between. Germline CDR1 reads KGHSH; CDR2 reads LQKENI. The CDR3 extends over 16 amino acids. Combining the CDR3 with reference TRBV18 and TRBJ2-5 gives the whole variable domain NAGVMQNPRHLVRRRGQEARLRCSPMKGHSHVYWYRQLPEEGLKFMVYLQKENIIDESGMPKERFSAEFPKEGPSILRIQQVVRGDSAAYFCASSPTAEGLLETQYFGPGTRLLVL.

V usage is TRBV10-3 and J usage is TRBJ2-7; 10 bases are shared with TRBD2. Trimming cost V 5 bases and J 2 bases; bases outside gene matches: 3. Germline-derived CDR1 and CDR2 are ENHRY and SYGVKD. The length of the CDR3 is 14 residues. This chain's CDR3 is CAISSAGGTYEQYF. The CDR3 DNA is TGTGCCATCAGTTCAGCGGGAGGGACCTACGAGCAGTACTTC.

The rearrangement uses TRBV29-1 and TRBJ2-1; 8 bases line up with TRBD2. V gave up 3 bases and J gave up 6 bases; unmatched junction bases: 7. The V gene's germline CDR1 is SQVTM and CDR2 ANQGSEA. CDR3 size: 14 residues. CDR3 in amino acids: CSVEQREHSNEQFF. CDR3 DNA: TGCAGCGTTGAGCAGCGGGAGCACTCCAATGAGCAGTTCTTC.

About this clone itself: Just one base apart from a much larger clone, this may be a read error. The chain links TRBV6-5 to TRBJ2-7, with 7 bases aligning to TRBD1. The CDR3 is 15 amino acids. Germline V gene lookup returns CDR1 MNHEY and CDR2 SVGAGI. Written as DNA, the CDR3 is TGTGCCAGCAGAAATACAGGGGCGCGCTCCTGCGAGCAGTACTTC. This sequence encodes CASRNTGARSCEQYF.

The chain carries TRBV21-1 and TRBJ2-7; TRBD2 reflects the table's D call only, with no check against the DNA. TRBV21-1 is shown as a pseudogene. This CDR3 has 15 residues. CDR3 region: CASSLLAGETYEQYF. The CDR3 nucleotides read TGTGCCAGCAGCCTACTAGCGGGAGAGACCTACGAGCAGTACTTC.

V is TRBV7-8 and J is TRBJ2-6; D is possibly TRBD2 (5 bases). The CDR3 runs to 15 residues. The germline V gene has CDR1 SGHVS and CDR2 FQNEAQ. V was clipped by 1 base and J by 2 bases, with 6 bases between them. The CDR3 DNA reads TGTGCCAGCAGCTTAGAACTAGCTGGGGCCAACGTCCTGACTTTC. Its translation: CASSLELAGANVLTF.

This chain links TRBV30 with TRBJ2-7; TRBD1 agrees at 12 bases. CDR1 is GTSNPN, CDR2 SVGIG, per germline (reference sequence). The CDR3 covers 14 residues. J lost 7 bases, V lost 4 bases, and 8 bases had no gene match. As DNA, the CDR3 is TGTGCCTGGAAACCGGGACAGGGGGCTTGGGAGCAGTACTTC. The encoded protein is CAWKPGQGAWEQYF.

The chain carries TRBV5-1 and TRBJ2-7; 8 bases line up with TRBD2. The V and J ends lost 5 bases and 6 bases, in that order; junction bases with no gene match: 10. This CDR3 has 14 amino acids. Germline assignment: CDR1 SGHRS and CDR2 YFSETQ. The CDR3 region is CASRSGGARIEQYF. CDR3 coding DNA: TGCGCCAGCAGGTCCGGGGGGGCCCGGATCGAGCAGTACTTC.

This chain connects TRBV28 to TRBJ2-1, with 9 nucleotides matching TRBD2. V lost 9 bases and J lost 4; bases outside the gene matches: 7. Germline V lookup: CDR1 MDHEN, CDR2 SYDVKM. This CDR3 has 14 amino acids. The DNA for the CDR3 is TGTGCCAGTGAAAGCGGGAGGCAATACAATGAGCAGTTCTTC. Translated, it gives CASESGRQYNEQFF.

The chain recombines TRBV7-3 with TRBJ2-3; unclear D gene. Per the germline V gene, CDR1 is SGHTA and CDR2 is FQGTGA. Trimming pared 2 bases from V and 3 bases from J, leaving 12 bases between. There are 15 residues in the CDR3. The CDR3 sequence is CASSLGPVGTDTQYF. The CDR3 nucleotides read TGTGCCAGCAGCTTAGGGCCCGTCGGAACAGATACGCAGTATTTT. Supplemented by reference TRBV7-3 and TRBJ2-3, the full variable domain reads GAGVSQTPSNKVTEKGKYVELRCDPISGHTALYWYRQSLGQGPEFLIYFQGTGAADDSGLPNDRFFAVRPEGSVSTLKIQRTERGDSAVYLCASSLGPVGTDTQYFGPGTRLTVL.

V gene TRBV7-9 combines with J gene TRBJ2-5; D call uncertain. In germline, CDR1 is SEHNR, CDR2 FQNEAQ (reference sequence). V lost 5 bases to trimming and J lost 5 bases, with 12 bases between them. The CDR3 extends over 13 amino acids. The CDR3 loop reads CASSRTGLETQYF. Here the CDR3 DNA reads TGTGCCAGCAGCCGGACGGGCCTGGAGACCCAGTACTTC.